This TCR beta chain was sequenced for a study of pediatric ulcerative colitis. This table comes from immunoSEQ multiplex PCR, and its TCRdb copy is limited to in-frame clones, with some not included. The sample records about 36,000 clones, around 78% being singletons. During colonoscopy, one to two rectal pinch biopsies were collected. Ulcerative colitis patients received no immunosuppressive medication before the diagnostic colonoscopy. From germline, CDR1 is MDHEN and CDR2 SYDVKM. J was trimmed by 6 bases and V by 4 bases; bases with no gene match: 10. This CDR3 has 17 residues. The sequence came from a boy aged 10-17 years with moderate ulcerative colitis. The specimen was gut tissue. The rearrangement joins TRBV28 to TRBJ2-7; 15 bases line up with TRBD2. CDR3 nucleotide sequence: TGTGCCAGCAGTTCCCCGGGACTAGCGGGAGGTTCGTCCGAGCAGTACTTC. Translated, it gives CASSSPGLAGGSSEQYF.